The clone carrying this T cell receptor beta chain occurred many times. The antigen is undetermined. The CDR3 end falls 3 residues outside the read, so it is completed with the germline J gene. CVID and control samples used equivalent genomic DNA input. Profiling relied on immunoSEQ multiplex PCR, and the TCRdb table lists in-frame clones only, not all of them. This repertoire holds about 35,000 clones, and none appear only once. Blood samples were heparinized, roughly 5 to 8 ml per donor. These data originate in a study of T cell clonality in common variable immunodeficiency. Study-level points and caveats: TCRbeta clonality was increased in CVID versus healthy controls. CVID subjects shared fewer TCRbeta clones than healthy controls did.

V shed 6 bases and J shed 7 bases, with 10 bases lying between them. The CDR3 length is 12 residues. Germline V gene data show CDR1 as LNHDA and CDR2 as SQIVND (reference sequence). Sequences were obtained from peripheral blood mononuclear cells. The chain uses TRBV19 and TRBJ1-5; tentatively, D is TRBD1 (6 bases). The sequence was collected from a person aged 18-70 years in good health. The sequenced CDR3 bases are TGTGCCAGTAGCCAGGGGTTCCAGCCC. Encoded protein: CASSQGFQP. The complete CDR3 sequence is CASSQGFQPQHF.